This paragraph reports one T cell receptor (beta chain). This same CDR3 is encoded by further DNA sequences in the sample. Participants were aged about 18 to 89 years from approximately 24 US areas. These data come from a study of blood T cell repertoires in COVID-19. Study summary: Italy, Spain and the United States were the sources of the convalescent and acute COVID-19 samples. The analysed material was cDNA or gDNA that came from T cells, B-cell-depleted T cells, or PBMCs.

TCRdb keeps only in-frame clones here, not all; method: immunoSEQ multiplex PCR. Counted here are under 250,000 clones, around 92% occurring once; the ten biggest clones make up around 4%. The V gene's germline CDR1 is SGHRS and CDR2 YFSETQ. V dropped 4 bases and J dropped 4 bases, with 12 bases sitting between them. This CDR3 is 14 amino acids long. The sequence was collected from a woman in her twenties or thirties with acute COVID-19. Sequenced: PBMCs or T cells enriched from blood (not recorded which). The chain is built from TRBV5-1 and TRBJ1-5; D is possibly TRBD1 (6 bases). Here the CDR3 DNA reads TGCGCCAGCAGCCTACAGGGCGGGAATCAGCCCCAGCATTTT. Translation gives CASSLQGGNQPQHF.